A selection of T cell receptor beta chains follows, all from one sample in a study of PD-L1 blockade in urothelial cancer. Sequencing was performed with immunoSEQ multiplex PCR; in TCRdb, only in-frame clones are kept and a portion is missing. The sample holds some 84,000 clones, 82% seen once. Sequences were derived from PBMCs, sampled around atezolizumab (anti-PD-L1) treatment. These receptors all come from a man aged 70 or older with urothelial cancer. CDR3s include the opening cysteine and the closing phenylalanine or tryptophan. A D gene is named only where the DNA matches it firmly. A clone size is listed for some rows: how often the clone was seen (once, few, many), or a class if it is expanded.

V,size,D,J,CDR3,DNA
TRBV19,-,-,TRBJ2-1,CASSIGGGSSYNEQFF,TGTGCCAGTAGTATAGGTGGGGGCAGCTCCTACAATGAGCAGTTCTTC
TRBV11-2,-,TRBD1,TRBJ1-1,CASSPSTRTGVEAFF,TGTGCCAGCAGCCCTTCGACTCGGACAGGTGTTGAAGCTTTCTTT
TRBV5-5,-,-,TRBJ2-3,CASSLFGEDTQYF,TGTGCCAGCAGCCTGTTCGGGGAAGATACGCAGTATTTT
TRBV6-1,-,TRBD1,TRBJ1-6,CASRGDTGGSPLHF,TGTGCCAGCAGAGGGGACACAGGGGGTTCACCCCTCCACTTT
TRBV7-3,once,TRBD1,TRBJ2-2,CASMRGPDDGELFF,TGTGCCAGCATGAGGGGGCCCGATGACGGGGAGCTGTTTTTT
TRBV15,-,TRBD1,TRBJ2-7,CATSLDREVREQYF,TGTGCCACCAGCCTGGACAGGGAGGTTCGCGAGCAGTACTTC
TRBV19,-,TRBD2,TRBJ2-5,CASSTTSGGGGETQYF,TGTGCCAGTAGTACCACTAGCGGCGGAGGAGGAGAGACCCAGTACTTC
TRBV29-1,-,-,TRBJ2-2,CSVRWQGNTGELFF,TGCAGCGTTAGGTGGCAGGGAAACACCGGGGAGCTGTTTTTT
TRBV5-1,-,TRBD1,TRBJ1-4,CASSPEGQGAEKLFF,TGCGCCAGCAGCCCGGAGGGACAGGGCGCCGAAAAACTGTTTTTT
TRBV10-3,-,-,TRBJ1-3,CAISAISTRSGNTIYF,TGTGCCATCAGTGCCATCTCGACACGCTCTGGAAACACCATATATTTT
TRBV6-5,-,-,TRBJ1-1,CASREQSEAFF,TGTGCCAGCAGGGAGCAAAGTGAAGCTTTCTTT
TRBV7-2,-,TRBD1,TRBJ2-1,CASSSRQGVYNEQFF,TGTGCCAGCAGCAGCCGACAGGGGGTCTACAATGAGCAGTTCTTC
TRBV14,-,-,TRBJ2-6,CASSQDSSTGRANVLTF,TGTGCCAGCAGCCAAGATAGTAGTACAGGCAGGGCCAACGTCCTGACTTTC
TRBV5-1,-,-,TRBJ1-2,CASSTGVFNYGYTF,TGCGCCAGCAGCACCGGGGTCTTTAACTATGGCTACACCTTC
TRBV19,-,-,TRBJ1-2,CASSSGGASYGYTF,TGTGCCAGTAGTTCGGGGGGGGCGAGCTATGGCTACACCTTC
TRBV6-6,-,-,TRBJ2-3,CASRHRDFTDTQYF,TGTGCCAGCAGGCACCGGGATTTCACAGATACGCAGTATTTT
TRBV6-1,-,TRBD1,TRBJ1-5,CASSEVGTGLDQPQHF,TGTGCCAGCAGTGAAGTGGGGACAGGGTTGGACCAGCCCCAGCATTTT
TRBV7-9,few,-,TRBJ1-4,CASSLANKGKLFF,TGTGCCAGCAGCTTAGCGAACAAGGGGAAACTGTTTTTT
TRBV7-2,-,TRBD1,TRBJ2-3,CASSLYRGTDTQYF,TGTGCCAGCAGCTTGTACAGGGGTACAGATACGCAGTATTTT
TRBV11-2,-,TRBD1,TRBJ1-2,CASNQGVSGYTF,TGTGCCAGCAACCAGGGGGTATCTGGCTACACCTTC
TRBV7-3,-,TRBD2,TRBJ2-3,CASSSLAGIGDTQYF,TGTGCCAGCAGCTCCTTAGCGGGGATAGGAGATACGCAGTATTTT
TRBV5-6,few,-,TRBJ1-2,CASSRWRVDYGYTF,TGTGCCAGCAGCCGCTGGCGGGTCGACTATGGCTACACCTTC
TRBV27,-,TRBD1,TRBJ2-1,CASSETGGRHEQFF,TGTGCCAGCAGTGAGACAGGGGGTAGGCATGAGCAGTTCTTC
TRBV7-8,-,-,TRBJ2-7,CASSLAGHYEQYF,TGTGCCAGCAGCTTAGCGGGCCACTACGAGCAGTACTTC
TRBV6-5,-,-,TRBJ1-3,CASTRAGTGNTIYF,TGTGCCAGCACCCGGGCGGGTACTGGAAACACCATATATTTT
TRBV19,once,-,TRBJ1-1,CASTGVLLTEAFF,TGTGCCAGCACGGGGGTCCTATTGACTGAAGCTTTCTTT
TRBV10-3,-,-,TRBJ2-7,CAISDGGTRSYEQYF,TGTGCCATCAGTGACGGGGGAACCCGTTCCTACGAGCAGTACTTC
TRBV6-7,once,-,TRBJ1-1,CASLGGGLVAFF,TGTGCCAGCTTGGGGGGGGGATTGGTAGCTTTCTTT
TRBV2,-,TRBD1,TRBJ1-2,CATEMTGALNYGYTF,TGTGCCACAGAGATGACAGGGGCCTTGAACTATGGCTACACCTTC
TRBV11-3,-,TRBD1,TRBJ2-5,CASSLGPGQKETQYF,TGTGCCAGCAGCTTAGGGCCGGGACAGAAAGAGACCCAGTACTTC
TRBV5-6,-,TRBD1,TRBJ2-5,CASTQLTGPQYF,TGTGCCAGCACTCAGTTGACAGGGCCCCAGTACTTC
TRBV7-2,-,-,TRBJ1-1,CASSVDPGGTEAFF,TGTGCCAGCAGCGTGGACCCGGGGGGCACTGAAGCTTTCTTT
TRBV6-6,-,-,TRBJ2-3,CASRAGSTDTQYF,TGTGCCAGCAGGGCAGGTAGCACAGATACGCAGTATTTT
TRBV27,-,TRBD2,TRBJ2-3,CASSLFYTRTSGRTDTQYF,TGTGCCAGCAGTTTATTCTATACCCGGACTAGCGGGAGAACAGATACGCAGTATTTT
TRBV7-2,once,-,TRBJ2-7,CASSLVAGDYEQYF,TGTGCCAGCAGCTTAGTAGCAGGGGACTACGAGCAGTACTTC
TRBV25-1,-,-,TRBJ2-2,CASSEDLRLEELFF,TGTGCCAGCAGTGAAGACTTGAGGCTTGAGGAGCTGTTTTTT
TRBV14,-,-,TRBJ1-3,CASSQVGGNTIYF,TGTGCCAGCAGCCAAGTCGGTGGAAACACCATATATTTT
TRBV6-6,-,-,TRBJ1-5,CASSYSLQGNQPQHF,TGTGCCAGCAGTTACTCGTTGCAGGGTAATCAGCCCCAGCATTTT
TRBV27,-,TRBD2,TRBJ2-6,CASGLAGISGANVLTF,TGTGCCAGCGGACTAGCGGGAATCTCTGGGGCCAACGTCCTGACTTTC
TRBV19,-,TRBD2,TRBJ2-1,CASSTLAGGSLYNEQFF,TGTGCCAGTAGTACGCTAGCGGGAGGGTCCTTGTACAATGAGCAGTTCTTC
TRBV7-2,-,TRBD2,TRBJ2-1,CASSLLVAGGSEGQFF,TGTGCCAGCAGCTTATTGGTAGCGGGAGGGTCAGAAGGGCAGTTCTTC
TRBV7-6,-,-,TRBJ1-1,CASSSSGGGNTEAFF,TGTGCCAGCAGCTCGAGTGGGGGGGGGAACACTGAAGCTTTCTTT
TRBV9,-,TRBD2,TRBJ2-1,CASSATQGLAANEQFF,TGTGCCAGCAGCGCGACCCAGGGACTAGCGGCGAATGAGCAGTTCTTC
TRBV7-9,-,-,TRBJ1-1,CASTLTGEAFF,TGTGCCAGCACCCTTACAGGAGAAGCTTTCTTT
TRBV6-5,-,-,TRBJ2-5,CASSALAGAQETQYF,TGTGCCAGCAGTGCCCTTGCGGGGGCACAAGAGACCCAGTACTTC